These T cell receptor beta chains were read from a single sample in a study of long-term antiretroviral therapy in people with HIV. TCRdb's table, derived via immunoSEQ multiplex PCR, lists solely in-frame clones and lacks some. The sample carries some 13,000 clones, 83% recorded once. The sequencing used unsorted PBMCs, collected 3.4 years after starting antiretroviral therapy. The receptor set was obtained from a man aged 35 to 55 with HIV. CDR3s include the opening cysteine and the closing phenylalanine or tryptophan. D genes are given only for firm matches. Clone size is given for some rows only: seen once, a few or many times, or a class if the clone is expanded.

d_call	v_call	j_call	clone_size	cdr3_nt	cdr3_aa
NA	TRBV5-4	TRBJ2-6	NA	TGTGCCAGCAGTTCCCGGACCGGAACCGGGGCCAACGTCCTGACTTTC	CASSSRTGTGANVLTF
NA	TRBV5-6	TRBJ2-3	NA	TGTGCCAGCAGCTTATTCCCAAATACGCAGTATTTT	CASSLFPNTQYF
NA	TRBV6-6	TRBJ1-3	NA	TGTGCCAGCAGTCTGACTGGAAACACCATATATTTT	CASSLTGNTIYF
TRBD2	TRBV4-1	TRBJ2-1	NA	TGCGCCAGCAGCCAAGATAAACTAGCGGGAGGGGGTGAGCAGTTCTTC	CASSQDKLAGGGEQFF
TRBD1	TRBV28	TRBJ1-1	NA	TGTGCCAGCAGTTCTGGGGGACAGATCGGCGCAGCTTTCTTT	CASSSGGQIGAAFF
NA	TRBV5-4	TRBJ2-7	NA	TGTGCCAGCAGTTCCTATCCGACGGGCGACTCCTACGAGCAGTACTTC	CASSSYPTGDSYEQYF
TRBD1	TRBV6-1	TRBJ2-1	NA	TGTGCCAGCTTTTTACCGGGACAGGGGCGGGATGAGCAGTTCTTC	CASFLPGQGRDEQFF
NA	TRBV27	TRBJ2-3	NA	TGTGCCAGCAGCCGCCGGACCGTCACAGATACGCAGTATTTT	CASSRRTVTDTQYF
NA	TRBV28	TRBJ2-3	NA	TGTGCCAGCGCCCCTACAATCGGGACTGAGGAACGGGATACGCAGTATTTT	CASAPTIGTEERDTQYF
TRBD1	TRBV11-2	TRBJ2-2	few	TGTGCCAGCAGCCAAAACACAGGGGACACCGGGGAGCTGTTTTTT	CASSQNTGDTGELFF
NA	TRBV9	TRBJ2-7	NA	TGTGCCAGCAGCGCGACTAGTTCCCACGAGCAGTACTTC	CASSATSSHEQYF
TRBD2	TRBV6-6	TRBJ2-7	NA	TGTGCCAGCAGTTACGGGCCTTCAGCGGGGGACGAGCAGTACTTC	CASSYGPSAGDEQYF
TRBD2	TRBV2	TRBJ2-1	few	TGTGCCAGCAGTGAAAGCCTAGCGGATGAGCAGTTCTTC	CASSESLADEQFF
NA	TRBV20-1	TRBJ2-3	NA	TGCAGTGCCTCACGAGATACGCAGTATTTT	CSASRDTQYF
TRBD1	TRBV29-1	TRBJ2-7	NA	TGCAGCGTTAAGACAGGGTTCTCCTACGAGCAGTACTTC	CSVKTGFSYEQYF
NA	TRBV6-4	TRBJ2-7	NA	TGTGCCAGCAGACAGATTCCCTACGAGCAGTACTTC	CASRQIPYEQYF
TRBD2	TRBV10-3	TRBJ2-1	NA	TGTGCCATCAGTGAGAGCGGGAACTCCTACAATGAGCAGTTCTTC	CAISESGNSYNEQFF
NA	TRBV11-2	TRBJ2-1	NA	TGTGCCAGCAGCTTAGTATTTGGGGGTTACAATGAGCAGTTCTTC	CASSLVFGGYNEQFF
NA	TRBV5-1	TRBJ1-2	few	TGCGCCAGCAGCTTGTTAGGGTTGAGCTATGGCTACACCTTC	CASSLLGLSYGYTF
NA	TRBV9	TRBJ1-1	NA	TGTGCCAGCAGCGTAGCTTTATCGAACACTGAAGCTTTCTTT	CASSVALSNTEAFF
TRBD1	TRBV28	TRBJ1-6	NA	TGTGCCAGCAGTCCCCGGGACAGGACTAATTCACCCCTCCACTTT	CASSPRDRTNSPLHF
NA	TRBV7-8	TRBJ2-3	NA	TGTGCCAGCAGCCCCCTACGGGACATTAGCACAGATACGCAGTATTTT	CASSPLRDISTDTQYF
NA	TRBV6-4	TRBJ2-2	NA	TGTGCCAGCAGTGACGGGGGAGTAGGGCCCGGGGAGCTGTTTTTT	CASSDGGVGPGELFF
TRBD2	TRBV5-4	TRBJ2-3	NA	TGTGCCAGCAGCGCCGGGACTAGCGTTAGCACAGATACGCAGTATTTT	CASSAGTSVSTDTQYF
NA	TRBV5-4	TRBJ2-5	NA	TGTGCCAGCAGCCGAACGGGGGAGCAAGAGACCCAGTACTTC	CASSRTGEQETQYF
NA	TRBV19	TRBJ2-1	NA	TGTGCCAGTACGAGTTCGCACTCCTACAATGAGCAGTTCTTC	CASTSSHSYNEQFF
NA	TRBV28	TRBJ2-7	NA	TGTGCCAGCAGTTCTCGTATAAGCTCCTACGAGCAGTACTTC	CASSSRISSYEQYF
TRBD2	TRBV28	TRBJ2-3	NA	TGTGCCAGCAGTGGTCCGCGGGGGGGGTTAACGCCACGCACAGATACGCAGTATTTT	CASSGPRGGLTPRTDTQYF
TRBD1	TRBV7-3	TRBJ1-2	NA	TGTGCCAGCAGCTTAAGAGCGGGACAGGTTAACTATGGCTACACCTTC	CASSLRAGQVNYGYTF
NA	TRBV5-4	TRBJ2-1	NA	TGTGCCAGCAGCTTGGAAACCAGGAATGAGCAGTTCTTC	CASSLETRNEQFF
NA	TRBV18	TRBJ2-3	NA	TGTGCCAGCTCACCCCTCACCGACAGGCGCACAGATACGCAGTATTTT	CASSPLTDRRTDTQYF
NA	TRBV2	TRBJ2-7	NA	TGTGCCAGCAGTGTTACTGGGGAGCAGTACTTC	CASSVTGEQYF
NA	TRBV20-1	TRBJ2-1	NA	TGCAGTGTAGGCGCGATAAATGAGCAGTTCTTC	CSVGAINEQFF
NA	TRBV6-6	TRBJ1-4	NA	TGTGCCAGCAGTTACTCCGGGACATCAAATGAAAAACTGTTTTTT	CASSYSGTSNEKLFF
NA	TRBV2	TRBJ1-5	few	TGTGCCAGCAGTGACGGGGTGAGGAAGCCCCAGCATTTT	CASSDGVRKPQHF
TRBD1	TRBV10-1	TRBJ1-2	NA	TGCGCCAGCGGGTCCCGGGACAGGGGCGCTAACTATGGCTACACCTTC	CASGSRDRGANYGYTF
NA	TRBV9	TRBJ2-1	NA	TGTGCCAGCAGCGTGATGTCCCCAAATGAGCAGTTCTTC	CASSVMSPNEQFF
NA	TRBV2	TRBJ2-7	NA	TGTGCCAGCAAATTCGAGGGGACAACATACGAGCAGTACTTC	CASKFEGTTYEQYF
TRBD2	TRBV7-2	TRBJ2-1	NA	TGTGCCAGCAGCTTACAGGGAGCGGGAGCATTTAAGGATGAGCAGTTCTTC	CASSLQGAGAFKDEQFF
TRBD2	TRBV5-4	TRBJ2-1	NA	TGTGCCAGCAGCTTGGGCCCTTTAGCGGGAGCTCGTAACAATGAGCAGTTCTTC	CASSLGPLAGARNNEQFF
NA	TRBV19	TRBJ1-1	NA	TGTGCCAGCGGATCGGGACTGCTTAACACTGAAGCTTTCTTT	CASGSGLLNTEAFF
TRBD2	TRBV30	TRBJ2-1	once	TGTGCCTGGAGTGGGGGTGCTAGCGGGACCGCCTACAATGAGCAGTTCTTC	CAWSGGASGTAYNEQFF
NA	TRBV7-3	TRBJ1-1	NA	TGTGCCAGCAGCTTCTTGTCGAACACTGAAGCTTTCTTT	CASSFLSNTEAFF
NA	TRBV18	TRBJ1-5	NA	TGTGCCAGCTCACTGCAGGAGGATCAGCCCCAGCATTTT	CASSLQEDQPQHF
NA	TRBV5-1	TRBJ2-5	NA	TGCGCCAGCAGCTTGAATGCAGTACAAGAGACCCAGTACTTC	CASSLNAVQETQYF
TRBD1	TRBV7-9	TRBJ2-1	NA	TGTGCCAGCAGCTCGTACTCCGGGACAGGGTTTGAGCAGTTCTTC	CASSSYSGTGFEQFF